This T cell receptor beta chain was identified in a study of STAT5B mutations in CD4+ large granular lymphocyte leukemia. The study's findings and limits: Top patient clones used TRBV06 genes more often: 8/27 versus 2/35 in controls.

TCRdb keeps only in-frame clones here, not all; method: immunoSEQ multiplex PCR. The sample contains 4,000 to 6,000 clones, around nine tenths of which appear only once. Germline CDR1 MDHEN, CDR2 SYDVKM. Trimming stripped 3 bases from V and 2 bases from J, with 14 bases between. The CDR3 extends over 16 amino acids. This clone was found once. Its antigen remains unidentified. Material: PBMCs. This TCR derives from a middle-aged man with CD4+ T-cell large granular lymphocyte leukemia. The rearrangement uses TRBV28 and TRBJ1-3; D might be TRBD1 (5 bases). CDR3 protein: CASSLRRGVTGNTIYF. CDR3 DNA sequence: TGTGCCAGCAGTTTGAGAAGGGGAGTTACTGGAAACACCATATATTTT.